The 20 T cell receptor beta chains below all came from one sample that was sequenced in a study of technical replicates of blood from a handful of donors. Assay used: immunoSEQ multiplex PCR; TCRdb lists only in-frame clones, some missing. The sample shows some 85,000 clones, around 94% of them seen only once. The source material was T cells isolated from PBMCs. Receptor source: a human donor in good health.

CDR3 region: CAISGGNVGAYEQYF. The DNA of the CDR3 is TGTGCCATCAGTGGCGGAAACGTCGGAGCCTACGAGCAGTACTTC. The chain is built from TRBV10-3 and TRBJ2-7; unclear D gene. This CDR3 is 15 amino acids long. Germline CDR1 and CDR2: ENHRY and SYGVKD. Trimming cost V 4 bases and J 2 bases, with 15 bases left between them.

V is TRBV10-3 and J is TRBJ2-2; the match to TRBD1 covers 9 bases. This CDR3 has 18 residues. J was trimmed by 8 bases and V by 4 bases; bases with no gene match: 17. The germline CDR1 and CDR2 sequences are ENHRY and SYGVKD. The chain's CDR3 is CAISGYQPGQGVTGELFF. CDR3 DNA sequence: TGTGCCATCAGTGGATACCAACCGGGACAGGGCGTGACGGGGGAGCTGTTTTTT.

This clone was picked up a small number of times. This chain connects TRBV27 to TRBJ2-7; TRBD2 might be the D (5 bases). The CDR3 is made up of 13 amino acids. Trimming removed 6 bases at V and 7 bases at J, with 16 bases between. In germline, CDR1 is MNHEY, CDR2 SMNVEV (reference sequence). The CDR3 reads CASSLRAGGEQYF. CDR3 bases: TGTGCCAGCAGCCTAAGGGCAGGAGGAGAGCAGTACTTC.

V gene TRBV7-2 combines with J gene TRBJ1-2; perhaps TRBD1 as D (6 bases). The ends were cut back, 0 bases at V and 6 bases at J, with 11 bases in the middle. CDR3 size: 14 residues. Germline CDR1 is SGHTA and CDR2 is FQGNSA. Here the CDR3 DNA reads TGTGCCAGCAGCTTAGCAGGGACAATGAATGGCTACACCTTC. Translating gives CASSLAGTMNGYTF.

This clone occurred a few times. The rearrangement joins TRBV5-1 to TRBJ2-2, with TRBD2 matching over 10 bases. Germline assignment: CDR1 SGHRS and CDR2 YFSETQ. The CDR3 is made up of 18 amino acids. The trim removed 0 bases at V and 4 bases at J, leaving 9 bases unmatched. For the CDR3, the DNA is TGCGCCAGCAGCTTGGCAATGCTAGCGGGAGCGGTCACCGGGGAGCTGTTTTTT. Translated: CASSLAMLAGAVTGELFF.

The chain recombines TRBV2 with TRBJ2-3, with 12 bases that match TRBD2. The CDR3 sequence is 15 residues long. The germline CDR1 and CDR2 sequences are SNHLY and FYNNEI. Losses at the gene ends were 6 bases for V and 0 bases for J; bases not matched to a gene: 1. The CDR3 is CASRGTSGSTDTQYF. For the CDR3, the DNA is TGTGCCAGCAGGGGGACTAGCGGGAGCACAGATACGCAGTATTTT. The full variable domain, in which reference TRBV2 and TRBJ2-3 provide the parts outside the CDR3, is EPEVTQTPSHQVTQMGQEVILRCVPISNHLYFYWYRQILGQKVEFLVSFYNNEISEKSEIFDDQFSVERPDGSNFTLKIRSTKLEDSAMYFCASRGTSGSTDTQYFGPGTRLTVL.

The chain carries TRBV6-5 and TRBJ2-7; D not certain. The CDR3 covers 16 residues. The V end lost 0 bases, the J end lost 1 base, and 13 bases lay between the germline ends. The germline V gene has CDR1 MNHEY and CDR2 SVGAGI. The CDR3 is CASSYSTRRTSYEQYF. The DNA for the CDR3 is TGTGCCAGCAGTTACTCTACCAGGCGCACTTCCTACGAGCAGTACTTC.

J is TRBJ1-2 and V is TRBV10-3; 8 bases line up with TRBD1. Germline V lookup: CDR1 ENHRY, CDR2 SYGVKD. The J segment lost 8 bases and the V segment lost 2 bases, leaving 7 bases of the junction unmatched. The CDR3 consists of 14 residues. The CDR3 loop reads CAISENRGSSGYTF. CDR3 DNA sequence: TGTGCCATCAGTGAGAACAGGGGGTCTAGCGGCTACACCTTC.

The rearrangement joins TRBV6-5 to TRBJ2-5; the D is unclear. Between the trimmed V and J ends, which lost 2 bases and 2 bases, there was a span of 6 bases. CDR3 size: 13 residues. Germline-derived CDR1 and CDR2 are MNHEY and SVGAGI. CDR3 protein: CASSYGDQETQYF. As DNA, the CDR3 is TGTGCCAGCAGTTACGGAGATCAAGAGACCCAGTACTTC.

The V call is TRBV10-3, the J call TRBJ1-4, with TRBD1 as a possible D gene (6 bases). Per germline, CDR1 ENHRY and CDR2 SYGVKD. The germline V and J ends were trimmed by 0 bases and 0 bases, with 11 bases remaining between them. The CDR3 has 17 amino acids. The CDR3 region has the DNA TGTGCCATCAGTGAGTCGAGGACAGCAGCAACTAATGAAAAACTGTTTTTT. As protein: CAISESRTAATNEKLFF.

This rearrangement joins TRBV29-1 to TRBJ1-1; a weak D match, TRBD1 (6 bases). Trimming left V 7 bases short and J 5 bases short, with 14 bases between. The germline V gene has CDR1 SQVTM and CDR2 ANQGSEA. This CDR3 has 12 residues. The CDR3 DNA reads TGCAGCGCCACCGGGACATATACTGAAGCTTTCTTT. Its translation: CSATGTYTEAFF.

The count of this clone is one. The rearrangement links TRBV5-4 to TRBJ1-1; the match to TRBD1 covers 9 bases. The V gene end was trimmed by 4 bases and the J gene end by 0 bases; junction bases not matched to a gene: 7. The CDR3 loop spans 16 amino acids. Per the germline V gene, CDR1 is SGHNT and CDR2 is YYREEE (reference sequence). The CDR3 loop reads CASSIAGTGMNTEAFF. CDR3 in DNA: TGTGCCAGCAGCATCGCCGGGACAGGGATGAACACTGAAGCTTTCTTT.

The gene calls are TRBV6-1 and TRBJ2-3; 8 nucleotides line up with TRBD2. The CDR3 length is 15 residues. Germline CDR1 MNHNS, CDR2 SASEGT. The ends lost 5 bases at V and 1 base at J; junction bases unmatched: 5. CDR3 amino acids: CASSPPGGGTDTQYF. CDR3 DNA sequence: TGTGCCAGCAGTCCCCCCGGGGGGGGCACAGATACGCAGTATTTT.

Of note for this clone: This sample also contains other DNA sequences that code for the same CDR3. The chain has TRBV9 and TRBJ2-1; 8 positions agree with TRBD2. The CDR3 length is 15 residues. Per germline, CDR1 SGDLS and CDR2 YYNGEE. The ends lost 1 base at V and 0 bases at J; junction bases unmatched: 0. The CDR3 spells CASSVSGSSYNEQFF. Here the CDR3 DNA reads TGTGCCAGCAGCGTAAGCGGGAGCTCCTACAATGAGCAGTTCTTC.

The chain is built from TRBV7-2 and TRBJ1-2; possible D gene TRBD1, 6 bases. V was trimmed by 3 bases and J by 8 bases, leaving 16 bases between them. The germline gives CDR1 SGHTA, CDR2 FQGNSA. CDR3 length: 14 residues. CDR3 residues: CASSFRDTLEGYTF. The CDR3 bases are TGTGCCAGCAGCTTTAGGGACACCCTAGAGGGCTACACCTTC. Using reference TRBV7-2 and TRBJ1-2 for the parts outside the CDR3, the full variable domain is GAGVSQSPSNKVTEKGKDVELRCDPISGHTALYWYRQSLGQGLEFLIYFQGNSAPDKSGLPSDRFSAERTGGSVSTLTIQRTQQEDSAVYLCASSFRDTLEGYTFGSGTRLTVV.

The chain has TRBV6-5 and TRBJ2-1; D remains unclear. Trimming removed 6 bases from V and 0 bases from J, with 12 bases in between. The CDR3 sequence is 15 residues long. Germline CDR1 MNHEY, CDR2 SVGAGI. CDR3 DNA: TGTGCCAGCAGCCGCGAGGCTAGCTCCTACAATGAGCAGTTCTTC. Translating it yields CASSREASSYNEQFF.

CDR3 bases: TGTGCCAGTAGTATACAGGGTATTGGGACAGATACGCAGTATTTT. This codes for CASSIQGIGTDTQYF. The chain couples TRBV19 to TRBJ2-3; possibly TRBD1 for D (5 bases). CDR1 and CDR2 from the germline V gene are LNHDA and SQIVND (reference sequence). The germline V and J ends were trimmed by 2 bases and 3 bases, with 12 bases remaining between them. The CDR3 covers 15 residues. Variable domain in full (rest from reference TRBV19 and TRBJ2-3): DGGITQSPKYLFRKEGQNVTLSCEQNLNHDAMYWYRQDPGQGLRLIYYSQIVNDFQKGDIAEGYSVSREKKESFPLTVTSAQKNPTAFYLCASSIQGIGTDTQYFGPGTRLTVL.

Worth noting for this clone: Other nucleotide sequences from this sample produce the same CDR3. This rearrangement joins TRBV19 to TRBJ2-7, with TRBD1 matching 7 bases. The CDR3 covers 13 residues. V was clipped by 5 bases and J by 4 bases; unmatched bases: 5. The germline gives CDR1 LNHDA, CDR2 SQIVND (reference sequence). CDR3 sequence (DNA): TGTGCCAGTAGTTGGACAGGTTCATACGAGCAGTACTTC. This codes for CASSWTGSYEQYF.

This chain uses TRBV7-9 with TRBJ2-3; D is ambiguous. The CDR3 spans 12 residues. The V end was cut by 2 bases, the J end by 7 bases, with 7 bases between. The germline gives CDR1 SEHNR, CDR2 FQNEAQ (reference sequence). The DNA for the CDR3 is TGTGCCAGCAGCTTAATCAGTCATACGCAGTATTTT. As protein: CASSLISHTQYF.

The chain employs TRBV19 and TRBJ2-6, with D tentatively TRBD2 (5 bases). This CDR3 region has 17 residues. The germline V gene has CDR1 LNHDA and CDR2 SQIVND (reference sequence). The V end was cut by 7 bases, the J end by 0 bases, with 16 bases between. CDR3 sequence (DNA): TGTGCCAGTACCCCCGTGGCGGGTTCCTCTGGGGCCAACGTCCTGACTTTC. Translating gives CASTPVAGSSGANVLTF.